The clone carrying this T cell receptor (beta chain) has at least ten counts. The antigen is not known. Trimming cost V 1 base and J 4 bases; bases outside gene matches: 5. This CDR3 has 15 residues. Per germline, CDR1 LGHNA and CDR2 YNFKEQ. TCRdb itself ran the 5' RACE reads through MiXCR, one entry per CDR3 protein. The sample includes some 1,600,000 distinct CDR3 sequences, 32% of them seen just once. This sample is drawn from a study of identical twins. Whole-study findings and limits: Without tracking the same donors, conclusions rested on cross-sectional statistical analysis. Out-of-frame alpha sequences common to twins were enriched for low generation probability.

The chain carries TRBV4-2 and TRBJ1-2; TRBD1 matches 8 bases. Sequenced: cord blood. This TCR was recovered from a newborn girl in good health. This chain's CDR3 is CASSQVGQVSYGYTF. The DNA of the CDR3 is TGTGCCAGCAGCCAAGTGGGACAGGTCTCCTATGGCTACACCTTC.